These 2 T cell receptor beta chains share one sample of origin, sequenced in a study of regulatory T cells in long-lasting Graves disease. Regarding time point: newly diagnosed GD, antithyroid drugs for less than 3 months. From PBMCs, RNA was extracted and then used to make the TCR library. Arm-PCR of CDR3 regions with iRepertoire HTBI primers generated TCR beta libraries. MiXCR, run by TCRdb on the multiplex PCR reads, gives a single entry per CDR3 protein. The data show about 430,000 distinct CDR3 sequences, over 12% seen once. A further study also used this sample, focusing on T cells in Graves' hyperthyroidism and ophthalmopathy.

The sample was peripheral blood mononuclear cells (PBMCs), taken at new diagnosis, from a patient treated with antithyroid drugs. These TCRs come from a woman aged 35 to 49 with Graves disease.

The chain has TRBV7-6 and TRBJ2-2, with 7 bases that match TRBD2. The V gene's germline CDR1 is SGHVS and CDR2 FNYEAQ. This CDR3 is 19 amino acids long. V was pared by 4 bases and J by 4 bases, with 18 bases of the junction left unmatched. The CDR3 here is CASSSEPFGGGPGTGELFF. Here the CDR3 DNA reads TGTGCCAGCAGCTCCGAACCCTTCGGGGGAGGGCCGGGCACCGGGGAGCTGTTTTTT.

The sample holds many counts of this clonotype. This chain connects TRBV6-5 to TRBJ2-3; TRBD1 matches at 9 bases. The V and J ends lost 2 bases and 8 bases, in that order; junction bases with no gene match: 14. The length of the CDR3 is 17 residues. Germline CDR1 is MNHEY and CDR2 is SVGAGI. CDR3 in DNA: TGTGCCAGCAGTTACCCCAGACTAAAGCGGGACAGGGTTACGCAGTATTTT. This translates into CASSYPRLKRDRVTQYF.